Reported below is one T cell receptor (beta chain). Antigen: not known. Germline CDR1 reads SEHNR; CDR2 reads FQNEAQ (reference sequence). Trimming removed 2 bases at V and 7 bases at J, with 14 bases between. This CDR3 comprises 14 residues. Reverse transcription used about 0.45 to 1 ug RNA and random hexamers. The amplification used immunoSEQ multiplex PCR on TCR beta CDR3; it spanned 54 Vbeta and 13 Jbeta. TCRdb reprocessed the immunoSEQ multiplex PCR reads with MiXCR, giving one entry per CDR3 protein. The sample consists of around 150,000 distinct CDR3 sequences, about 94% of them appearing once. This record comes from a study of CD8 T cells in Susac syndrome. TCR beta from blood CD8+ and CD4+ T cells was sequenced. The authors negatively isolated CD8+ and CD4+ T cells and FACS-enriched TEMRA cells. Findings and limits, study-wide: The study's TCR sequencing and HLA analysis covered a relatively small number of individuals, and the study acknowledged this.

The chain recombines TRBV7-9 with TRBJ1-1; D is perhaps TRBD1 (6 bases). Sequenced material: CD4+ T cells from PBMCs. This clonotype was obtained from a human donor in good health. The CDR3 protein is CASSLSGTFGEAFF. The CDR3 bases are TGTGCCAGCAGCTTAAGCGGGACATTTGGTGAAGCTTTCTTT.